This T cell receptor (beta chain) was sequenced during a study of technical replicates of blood from a handful of donors. V lost 4 bases to trimming and J lost 2 bases; unmatched junction nucleotides: 11. The CDR3 is 17 residues long. From germline, CDR1 is SGDLS and CDR2 YYNGEE. Profiling relied on immunoSEQ multiplex PCR, and the TCRdb table lists in-frame clones only, not all of them. The profile shows approximately 81,000 clones, around 96% of them singletons. Sequencing input: T cells isolated from PBMCs. The J gene is TRBJ2-1, the V gene TRBV9, with 8 positions matching TRBD1. This TCR came from a human donor in good health. Here the CDR3 reads CASSPLVGGQAYNEQFF. The CDR3 DNA is TGTGCCAGCAGCCCATTAGTGGGGGGACAGGCCTACAATGAGCAGTTCTTC.